These T cell receptor beta chains were read from a single sample in a study of blood T cell repertoires in COVID-19. Profiled with immunoSEQ multiplex PCR; TCRdb holds only in-frame clones, not every one. The data show about 210,000 clones, roughly 85% seen once. Sequenced material: peripheral blood. These receptors came from a woman aged 80 or over with acute or convalescent COVID-19. Each CDR3 is given with its conserved first and last residue. D genes are given only for firm matches. Size tells how often a clone was seen (once, few, many) or the class of an expanded clone, and some rows leave it out.

TRBJ2-1 TRBV7-2 few TRBD2 CASSLRAGEGNEQFF TGTGCCAGCAGCCTAAGGGCGGGAGAGGGCAATGAGCAGTTCTTC
TRBJ1-4 TRBV7-9 - - CASSLAGAEKLFF TGTGCCAGCAGCTTAGCGGGGGCTGAAAAACTGTTTTTT
TRBJ2-5 TRBV7-9 - TRBD2 CASSFVAGVKETQYF TGTGCCAGCAGCTTTGTAGCGGGAGTGAAAGAGACCCAGTACTTC
TRBJ1-2 TRBV19 - TRBD1 CASSIQRQGYGYTF TGTGCCAGTAGTATACAAAGACAGGGTTATGGCTACACCTTC
TRBJ2-7 TRBV28 - TRBD2 CASSFTSGRSYEQYF TGTGCCAGCAGTTTTACTAGCGGGAGATCGTACGAGCAGTACTTC
TRBJ2-1 TRBV28 - TRBD2 CASIRGGTNSYNEQFF TGTGCCAGCATCCGGGGGGGCACCAACTCCTACAATGAGCAGTTCTTC
TRBJ2-7 TRBV30 few - CAWSVLTRIAEQYF TGTGCCTGGAGTGTACTGACTAGGATCGCGGAGCAGTACTTC
TRBJ1-5 TRBV28 - - CASSFRSGVYQPQHF TGTGCCAGCAGTTTCAGGTCGGGGGTATACCAGCCCCAGCATTTT
TRBJ2-1 TRBV28 - - CASSTHPGGVNEQFF TGTGCCAGCAGTACCCACCCGGGCGGGGTCAATGAGCAGTTCTTC
TRBJ1-3 TRBV6-5 - - CASSQSGAGNTIYF TGTGCCAGCAGCCAGTCAGGGGCTGGAAACACCATATATTTT
TRBJ2-1 TRBV11-3 few TRBD2 CASSSDLAGGPYNEQFF TGTGCCAGCAGCTCTGATCTAGCGGGAGGCCCCTACAATGAGCAGTTCTTC
TRBJ1-5 TRBV28 - - CASRQWRGREEPQHF TGTGCCAGCAGACAATGGCGGGGTCGGGAGGAGCCCCAGCATTTT
TRBJ1-2 TRBV6-5 - - CASSYDGNYGYTF TGTGCCAGCAGTTACGACGGGAACTATGGCTACACCTTC
TRBJ1-3 TRBV7-9 - - CASSPPGNSGNTIYF TGTGCCAGCAGCCCGCCGGGAAACTCTGGAAACACCATATATTTT
TRBJ2-7 TRBV7-2 - - CASSLWTATNEQYF TGTGCCAGCAGCTTATGGACAGCAACGAACGAGCAGTACTTC
TRBJ1-6 TRBV18 - - CASSQPQSGPLHF TGTGCCAGCTCACAGCCCCAGTCAGGACCCCTCCACTTT
TRBJ1-4 TRBV9 - - CASSEGKRATNEKLFF TGTGCCAGCAGCGAGGGGAAGCGGGCCACTAATGAAAAACTGTTTTTT
TRBJ1-1 TRBV21-1 - - CASSKTVGPGTEAFF -
TRBJ2-4 TRBV3-1/TRBV3-2 - - CASSQGIYRALAKNIQYF TGTGCCAGCAGCCAAGGCATTTACAGAGCCCTAGCCAAAAACATTCAGTACTTC
TRBJ2-5 TRBV25-1 - TRBD1 CASSLTGGSETQYF TGTGCCAGCAGTTTGACAGGGGGATCCGAGACCCAGTACTTC
TRBJ1-1 TRBV11-2 few TRBD1 CASSFRQGTEAFF TGTGCCAGCAGCTTCCGACAGGGAACTGAAGCTTTCTTT
TRBJ2-3 TRBV4-3 few - CASSQGTFTDTQYF TGCGCCAGCAGCCAAGGGACATTCACAGATACGCAGTATTTT
TRBJ2-3 TRBV18 once TRBD1 CASSPYSRGSSTDTQYF TGTGCCAGCTCACCGTACTCCAGGGGGTCTAGCACAGATACGCAGTATTTT
TRBJ2-1 TRBV6-2/TRBV6-3 - TRBD2 CASSREGKRESHEQFF TGTGCCAGCAGTCGTGAGGGGAAGCGGGAGAGCCATGAGCAGTTCTTC
TRBJ2-5 TRBV14 - TRBD1 CASSPRDRWETQYF TGTGCCAGCAGCCCGAGGGACAGATGGGAGACCCAGTACTTC
TRBJ1-1 TRBV11-2 few TRBD1 CASSFQDRGDTEAFF TGTGCCAGCAGCTTTCAGGACAGGGGCGACACTGAAGCTTTCTTT
TRBJ2-3 TRBV5-6 - - CASSLWEDTQYF TGTGCCAGCAGCTTGTGGGAGGATACGCAGTATTTT
TRBJ2-1 TRBV6-2/TRBV6-3 - TRBD2 CASSYWPLAGGYNEQFF TGTGCCAGCAGTTACTGGCCCCTAGCGGGAGGGTACAATGAGCAGTTCTTC
TRBJ2-1 TRBV5-1 - TRBD1 CASSLMTGGIDEQFF TGCGCCAGCAGCTTGATGACAGGGGGCATCGATGAGCAGTTCTTC
TRBJ1-2 TRBV19 - TRBD1 CASSTEDRDLYGYTF TGTGCCAGTAGTACAGAGGACAGGGATCTCTATGGCTACACCTTC
TRBJ1-1 TRBV7-2 - TRBD1 CASSYHRGRGTEAFF TGTGCCAGCAGCTACCACAGGGGGCGGGGGACTGAAGCTTTCTTT
TRBJ1-5 TRBV2 - - CASSGQESNQPQHF TGTGCCAGCAGTGGACAGGAGAGCAATCAGCCCCAGCATTTT
TRBJ2-7 TRBV7-2 - TRBD1 CASSLGVGTGALGQYF TGTGCCAGCAGCTTAGGCGTGGGGACAGGGGCCCTAGGTCAGTACTTC
TRBJ2-7 TRBV29-1 - TRBD2 CSVAGLAGVYEQYF TGCAGCGTTGCCGGGCTAGCGGGAGTCTACGAGCAGTACTTC
TRBJ2-7 TRBV19 - - CASSTLARPYEQYF TGTGCCAGTAGTACTCTAGCGAGACCCTACGAGCAGTACTTC
TRBJ2-1 TRBV27 - - CASSPPMRPSSYNEQFF TGTGCCAGCAGTCCGCCCATGAGGCCCAGCTCCTACAATGAGCAGTTCTTC
TRBJ2-1 TRBV7-8 - - CASSLAAGSSYNEQFF TGTGCCAGCAGCTTAGCGGCGGGTAGCTCCTACAATGAGCAGTTCTTC
TRBJ1-6 TRBV30 - TRBD1 CALTGQNNSPLHF TGTGCCCTCACGGGACAGAATAATTCACCCCTCCACTTT
TRBJ2-1 TRBV6-4 - - CASSPLGDNEQFF TGTGCCAGCAGCCCCCTAGGAGACAATGAGCAGTTCTTC
TRBJ1-4 TRBV5-4 - TRBD1 CASSTGQVNEKLFF TGTGCCAGCAGCACTGGACAGGTTAATGAAAAACTGTTTTTT
TRBJ2-4 TRBV24-1 - - CATSDTPRQGAKNIQYF TGTGCCACCAGTGATACCCCACGGCAGGGTGCCAAAAACATTCAGTACTTC
TRBJ1-5 TRBV3-1/TRBV3-2 - - CASSQGIQPNQPQHF TGTGCCAGCAGCCAAGGGATACAGCCAAATCAGCCCCAGCATTTT
TRBJ1-1 TRBV2 - TRBD1 CASTLVRDRVTEAFF TGTGCCAGCACTCTCGTAAGGGACAGGGTAACTGAAGCTTTCTTT
TRBJ1-2 TRBV5-1 many - CASSLDEGNYGYTF TGCGCCAGCAGCTTGGATGAGGGTAACTATGGCTACACCTTC
TRBJ2-3 TRBV2 - - CASSEAGPTLDTQYF TGTGCCAGCAGTGAGGCAGGGCCCACATTGGATACGCAGTATTTT
TRBJ1-4 TRBV29-1 - - CSAYSGDEKLFF TGCAGCGCCTATTCAGGGGACGAAAAACTGTTTTTT
TRBJ1-2 TRBV20-1 - - CSASSGPVVNYGYTF TGCAGTGCTAGTTCTGGGCCTGTGGTTAACTATGGCTACACCTTC
TRBJ2-3 TRBV2 - TRBD1 CASSVDRVTADTQYF TGTGCCAGCAGTGTCGACAGGGTGACCGCAGATACGCAGTATTTT
TRBJ2-1 TRBV24-1 - TRBD2 CATSDPGLGSEQFF TGTGCCACCAGTGACCCGGGACTAGGGAGTGAGCAGTTCTTC
TRBJ1-3 TRBV7-9 - TRBD1 CASSHWTGADTRNTIYF TGTGCCAGCAGCCACTGGACAGGGGCAGATACTAGAAACACCATATATTTT
TRBJ2-5 TRBV5-1 - TRBD2 CASSLGLAGVETQYF TGCGCCAGCAGCTTGGGACTAGCGGGAGTCGAGACCCAGTACTTC
TRBJ1-5 TRBV24-1 - - CATSDIQSSNQPQHF TGTGCCACCAGTGATATACAATCTAGCAATCAGCCCCAGCATTTT
TRBJ1-2 TRBV6-2/TRBV6-3 - - CASSYAGAGYGYTF TGTGCCAGCAGTTACGCGGGAGCCGGATACGGCTACACCTTC
TRBJ2-3 TRBV9 - - CASSVPSGTDTQYF TGTGCCAGCAGCGTTCCCAGCGGCACAGATACGCAGTATTTT